This TCR beta chain was sequenced during a study of brain T cells in children with intractable seizures. Profiled with immunoSEQ multiplex PCR; TCRdb holds only in-frame clones, not every one. The table shows roughly 69,000 clones, with around 95% occurring only once. Trimming cost V 6 bases and J 1 base, with 13 bases left between them. The CDR3 runs 14 residues. Germline V gene sequence: CDR1 SGHRS, CDR2 YFSETQ. The material was peripheral blood, obtained at surgery. J is TRBJ1-2 and V is TRBV5-1, with D tentatively TRBD1 (6 bases). This clonotype was sampled from a boy less than two years old with focal cortical dysplasia and intractable seizures. The CDR3 sequence is CASNGGPSNYGYTF. The CDR3 bases are TGCGCCAGCAACGGGGGGCCAAGTAACTATGGCTACACCTTC.